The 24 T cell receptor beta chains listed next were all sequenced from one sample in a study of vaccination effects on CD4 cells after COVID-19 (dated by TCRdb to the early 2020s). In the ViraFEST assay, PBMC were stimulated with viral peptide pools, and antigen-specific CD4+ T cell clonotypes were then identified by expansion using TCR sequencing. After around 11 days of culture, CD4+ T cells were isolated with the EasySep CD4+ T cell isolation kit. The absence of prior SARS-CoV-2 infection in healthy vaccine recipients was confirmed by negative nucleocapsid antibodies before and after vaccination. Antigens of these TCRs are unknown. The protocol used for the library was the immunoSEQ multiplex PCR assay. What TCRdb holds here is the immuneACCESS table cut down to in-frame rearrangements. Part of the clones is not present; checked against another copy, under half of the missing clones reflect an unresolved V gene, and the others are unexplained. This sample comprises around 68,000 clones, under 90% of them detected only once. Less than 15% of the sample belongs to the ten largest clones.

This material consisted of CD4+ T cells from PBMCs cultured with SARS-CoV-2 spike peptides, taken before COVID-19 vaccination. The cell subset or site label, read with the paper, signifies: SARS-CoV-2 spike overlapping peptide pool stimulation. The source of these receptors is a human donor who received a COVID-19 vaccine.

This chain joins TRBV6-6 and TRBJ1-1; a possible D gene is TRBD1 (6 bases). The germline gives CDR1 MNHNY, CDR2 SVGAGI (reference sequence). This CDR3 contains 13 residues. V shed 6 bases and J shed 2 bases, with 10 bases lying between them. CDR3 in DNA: TGTGCCAGCAGCCTACAGGGTAACACTGAAGCTTTCTTT. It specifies CASSLQGNTEAFF.

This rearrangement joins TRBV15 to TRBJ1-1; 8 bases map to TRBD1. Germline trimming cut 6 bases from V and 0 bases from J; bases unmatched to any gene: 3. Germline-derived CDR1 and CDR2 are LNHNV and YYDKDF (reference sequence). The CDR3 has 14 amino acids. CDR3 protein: CATRLQGVNTEAFF. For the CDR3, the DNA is TGTGCCACCAGATTACAGGGGGTGAACACTGAAGCTTTCTTT.

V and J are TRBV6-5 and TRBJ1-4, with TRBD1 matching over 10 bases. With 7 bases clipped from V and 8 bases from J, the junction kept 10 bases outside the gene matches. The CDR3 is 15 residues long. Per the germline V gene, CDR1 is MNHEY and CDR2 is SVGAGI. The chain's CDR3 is CASTPETGGREKLFF. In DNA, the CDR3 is TGTGCCAGCACCCCTGAGACAGGGGGCAGGGAAAAACTGTTTTTT.

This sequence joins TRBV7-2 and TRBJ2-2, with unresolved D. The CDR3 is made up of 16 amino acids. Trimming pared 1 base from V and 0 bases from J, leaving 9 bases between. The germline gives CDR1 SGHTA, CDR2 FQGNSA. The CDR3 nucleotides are TGTGCCAGCAGCTTAGTAAGGAACTCGAACACCGGGGAGCTGTTTTTT. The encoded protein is CASSLVRNSNTGELFF.

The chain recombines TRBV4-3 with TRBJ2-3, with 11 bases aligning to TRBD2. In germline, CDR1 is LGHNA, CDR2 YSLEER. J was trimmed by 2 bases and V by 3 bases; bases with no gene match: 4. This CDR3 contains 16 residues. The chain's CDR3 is CASSQLAGGLTDTQYF. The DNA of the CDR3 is TGCGCCAGCAGCCAGCTAGCGGGGGGACTCACAGATACGCAGTATTTT.

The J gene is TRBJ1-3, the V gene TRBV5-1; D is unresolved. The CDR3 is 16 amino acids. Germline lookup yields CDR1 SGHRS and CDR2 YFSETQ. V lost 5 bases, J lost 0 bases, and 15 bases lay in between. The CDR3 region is CASSSNPLYSGNTIYF. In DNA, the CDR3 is TGCGCCAGCAGTTCCAACCCGTTATACTCTGGAAACACCATATATTTT.

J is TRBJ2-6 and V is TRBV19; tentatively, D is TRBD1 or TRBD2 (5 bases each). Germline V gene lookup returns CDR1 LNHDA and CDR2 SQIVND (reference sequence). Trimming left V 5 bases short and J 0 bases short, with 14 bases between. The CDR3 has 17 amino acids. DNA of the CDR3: TGTGCCAGTAGTTTCGAGGGACCGAGCTCTGGGGCCAACGTCCTGACTTTC. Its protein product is CASSFEGPSSGANVLTF.

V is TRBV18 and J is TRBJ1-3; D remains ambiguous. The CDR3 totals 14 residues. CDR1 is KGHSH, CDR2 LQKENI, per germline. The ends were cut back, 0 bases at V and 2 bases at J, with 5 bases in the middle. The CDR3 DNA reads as TGTGCCAGCTCACCACCGAAGGCTGGAAACACCATATATTTT. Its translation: CASSPPKAGNTIYF.

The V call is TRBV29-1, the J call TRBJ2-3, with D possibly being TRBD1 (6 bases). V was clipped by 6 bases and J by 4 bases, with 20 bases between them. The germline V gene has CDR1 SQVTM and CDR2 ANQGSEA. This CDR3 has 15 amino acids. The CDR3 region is CSVGRAGAFPDTQYF. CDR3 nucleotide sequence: TGCAGCGTCGGACGCGCAGGGGCATTTCCAGATACGCAGTATTTT.

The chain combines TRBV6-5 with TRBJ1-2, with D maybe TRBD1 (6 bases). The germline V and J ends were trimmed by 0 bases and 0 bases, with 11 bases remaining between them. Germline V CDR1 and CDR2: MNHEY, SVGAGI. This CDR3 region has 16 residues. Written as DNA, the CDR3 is TGTGCCAGCAGTTACTCGAGCAGGGGCCCTAACTATGGCTACACCTTC. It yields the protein CASSYSSRGPNYGYTF.

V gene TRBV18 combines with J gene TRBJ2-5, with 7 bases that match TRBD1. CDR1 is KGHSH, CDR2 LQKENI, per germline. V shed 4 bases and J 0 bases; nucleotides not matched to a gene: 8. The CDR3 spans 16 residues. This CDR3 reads CASSLDRVWDQETQYF. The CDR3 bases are TGTGCCAGCTCACTCGACAGGGTATGGGACCAAGAGACCCAGTACTTC. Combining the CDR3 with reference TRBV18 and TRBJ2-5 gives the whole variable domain NAGVMQNPRHLVRRRGQEARLRCSPMKGHSHVYWYRQLPEEGLKFMVYLQKENIIDESGMPKERFSAEFPKEGPSILRIQQVVRGDSAAYFCASSLDRVWDQETQYFGPGTRLLVL.

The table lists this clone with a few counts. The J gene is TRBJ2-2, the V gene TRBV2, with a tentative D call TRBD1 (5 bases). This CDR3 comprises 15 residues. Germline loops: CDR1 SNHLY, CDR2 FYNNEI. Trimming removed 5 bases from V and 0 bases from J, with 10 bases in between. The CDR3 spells CASSRTSTNTGELFF. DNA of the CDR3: TGTGCCAGCAGTCGGACAAGCACGAACACCGGGGAGCTGTTTTTT.

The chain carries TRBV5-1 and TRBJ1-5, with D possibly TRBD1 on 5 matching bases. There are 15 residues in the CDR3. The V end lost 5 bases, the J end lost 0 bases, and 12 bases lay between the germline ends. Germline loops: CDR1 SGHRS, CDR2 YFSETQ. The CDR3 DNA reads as TGCGCCAGCAGTACCGGGACGGATAGCAATCAGCCCCAGCATTTT. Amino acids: CASSTGTDSNQPQHF.

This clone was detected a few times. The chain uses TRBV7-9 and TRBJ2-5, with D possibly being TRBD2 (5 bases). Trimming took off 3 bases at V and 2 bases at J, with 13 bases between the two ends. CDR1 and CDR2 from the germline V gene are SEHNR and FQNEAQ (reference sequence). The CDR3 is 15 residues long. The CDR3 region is CASSFFSAAQETQYF. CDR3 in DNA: TGTGCCAGCAGCTTCTTTAGCGCAGCTCAAGAGACCCAGTACTTC.

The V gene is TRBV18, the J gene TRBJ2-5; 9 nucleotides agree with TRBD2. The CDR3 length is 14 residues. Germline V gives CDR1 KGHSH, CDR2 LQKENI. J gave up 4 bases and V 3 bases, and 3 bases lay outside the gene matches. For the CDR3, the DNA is TGTGCCAGCTCACCGGGACTAGCTCGAGAGACCCAGTACTTC. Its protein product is CASSPGLARETQYF.

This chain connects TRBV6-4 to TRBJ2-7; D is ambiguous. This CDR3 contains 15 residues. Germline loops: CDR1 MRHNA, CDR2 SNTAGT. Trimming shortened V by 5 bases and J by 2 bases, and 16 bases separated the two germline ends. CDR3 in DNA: TGTGCCAGCAGTTATCAAGAGGTCAGTCCCTACGAGCAGTACGTC. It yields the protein CASSYQEVSPYEQYV.

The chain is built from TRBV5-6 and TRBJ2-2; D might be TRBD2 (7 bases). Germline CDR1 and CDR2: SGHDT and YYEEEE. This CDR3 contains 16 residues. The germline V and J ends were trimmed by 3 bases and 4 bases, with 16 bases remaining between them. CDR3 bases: TGTGCCAGCAGCTCCCAAGGGGGGGGGCCCACCGGGGAGCTGTTTTTT. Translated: CASSSQGGGPTGELFF.

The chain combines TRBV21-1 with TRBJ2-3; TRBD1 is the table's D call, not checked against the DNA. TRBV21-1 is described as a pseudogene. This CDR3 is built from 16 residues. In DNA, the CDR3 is TGTGCCAGCAGCAAGGGGAGGGACAGGGCCCCAGATACGCAGTATTTT. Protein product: CASSKGRDRAPDTQYF.

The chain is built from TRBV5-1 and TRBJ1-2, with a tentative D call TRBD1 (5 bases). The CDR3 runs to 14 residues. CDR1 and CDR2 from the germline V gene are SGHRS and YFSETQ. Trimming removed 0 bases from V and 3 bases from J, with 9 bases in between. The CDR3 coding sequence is TGCGCCAGCAGCTTGGATCAGGGAGACTATGGCTACACCTTC. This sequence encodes CASSLDQGDYGYTF. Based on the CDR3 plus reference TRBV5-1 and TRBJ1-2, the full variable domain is KAGVTQTPRYLIKTRGQQVTLSCSPISGHRSVSWYQQTPGQGLQFLFEYFSETQRNKGNFPGRFSGRQFSNSRSEMNVSTLELGDSALYLCASSLDQGDYGYTFGSGTRLTVV.

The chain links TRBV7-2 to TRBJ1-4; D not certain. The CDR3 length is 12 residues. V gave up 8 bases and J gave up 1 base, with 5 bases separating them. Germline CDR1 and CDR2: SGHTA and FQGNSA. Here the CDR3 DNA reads TGTGCCAGCTCAGTAACTAATGAAAAACTGTTTTTT. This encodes CASSVTNEKLFF. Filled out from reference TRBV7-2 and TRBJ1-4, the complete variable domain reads GAGVSQSPSNKVTEKGKDVELRCDPISGHTALYWYRQSLGQGLEFLIYFQGNSAPDKSGLPSDRFSAERTGGSVSTLTIQRTQQEDSAVYLCASSVTNEKLFFGSGTQLSVL.

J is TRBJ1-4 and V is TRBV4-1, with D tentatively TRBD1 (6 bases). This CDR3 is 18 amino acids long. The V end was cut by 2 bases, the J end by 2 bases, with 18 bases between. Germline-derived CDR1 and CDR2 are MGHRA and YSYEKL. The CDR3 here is CASSQLPGHSGTNEKLFF. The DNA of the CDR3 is TGCGCCAGCAGCCAATTACCGGGACATTCGGGGACTAATGAAAAACTGTTTTTT.

In DNA form, the CDR3 reads TGTGCCAGCAGCGTAGGATCCTCAGCGGGGGGCACAGATACGCAGTATTTT. It translates to CASSVGSSAGGTDTQYF. The gene calls are TRBV9 and TRBJ2-3; 8 nucleotides agree with TRBD2. V shed 0 bases and J 1 base; nucleotides not matched to a gene: 7. Germline values: CDR1 SGDLS, CDR2 YYNGEE. There are 17 residues in the CDR3.

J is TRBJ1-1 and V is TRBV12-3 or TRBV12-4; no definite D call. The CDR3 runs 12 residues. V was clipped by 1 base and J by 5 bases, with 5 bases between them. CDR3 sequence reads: CASSLGVTEAFF. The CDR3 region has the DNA TGTGCCAGCAGTTTAGGGGTTACTGAAGCTTTCTTT.

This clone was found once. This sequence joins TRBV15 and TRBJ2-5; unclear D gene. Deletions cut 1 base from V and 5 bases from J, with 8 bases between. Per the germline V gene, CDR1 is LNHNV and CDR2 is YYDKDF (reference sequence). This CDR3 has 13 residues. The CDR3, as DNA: TGTGCCACCAGCAGAGCGTTCCTGGAGACCCAGTACTTC. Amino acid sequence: CATSRAFLETQYF.